These 6 T cell receptor beta chains share one sample of origin, sequenced in a study of graft-versus-host responses after intestinal transplantation. Profiling relied on immunoSEQ multiplex PCR, and the TCRdb table lists in-frame clones only, not all of them. The top ten hold more than 0.1% of the sample, which has more than 100,000 clones, 90% to 95% seen once. The antigens of these receptors remain unknown. This specimen was unstimulated CD4+ T cells sorted from spleen or lymph node cells, taken before intestinal transplant. These receptor sequences come from a human donor who received an intestinal transplant.

The V and J genes are TRBV5-1 and TRBJ2-1; 10 positions agree with TRBD2. V was clipped by 1 base and J by 7 bases; unmatched bases: 5. The CDR3 contains 15 residues. Germline CDR1 and CDR2: SGHRS and YFSETQ. The CDR3 reads CASSLTAGGQNEQFF. CDR3 nucleotide sequence: TGCGCCAGCAGCTTGACAGCGGGAGGGCAGAATGAGCAGTTCTTC.

The rearrangement links TRBV27 to TRBJ2-2; unclear D gene. Germline V lookup: CDR1 MNHEY, CDR2 SMNVEV (reference sequence). V lost 1 base and J lost 4, with 13 bases in between. This CDR3 is built from 16 residues. The CDR3 DNA is TGTGCCAGCAGTTTATTCACCTCCCTCCCCACCGGGGAGCTGTTTTTT. This codes for CASSLFTSLPTGELFF.

This clone was seen a single time. The chain recombines TRBV14 with TRBJ1-4; the match to TRBD1 covers 9 bases. CDR1 SGHDN and CDR2 FVKESK come from the germline V gene. This CDR3 is 15 amino acids long. After removal of 3 bases from V and 5 bases from J, the junction contained 4 bases not matched to a gene. The CDR3 DNA is TGTGCCAGCAGCCAGTACAGGGGGCCCAATGAAAAACTGTTTTTT. Residues: CASSQYRGPNEKLFF.

The rearrangement uses TRBV28 and TRBJ2-2; D is unclear. The CDR3 has 13 amino acids. Per the germline V gene, CDR1 is MDHEN and CDR2 is SYDVKM. V was trimmed by 3 bases and J by 8 bases, leaving 10 bases between them. In nucleotides, the CDR3 is TGTGCCAGCAGTTTTGTGTCTAGGGGGGAGCTGTTTTTT. Its protein product is CASSFVSRGELFF. Supplemented by reference TRBV28 and TRBJ2-2, the full variable domain reads DVKVTQSSRYLVKRTGEKVFLECVQDMDHENMFWYRQDPGLGLRLIYFSYDVKMKEKGDIPEGYSVSREKKERFSLILESASTNQTSMYLCASSFVSRGELFFGEGSRLTVL.

The gene calls are TRBV5-1 and TRBJ2-3; D is undetermined. The CDR3 is 11 amino acids. Germline V CDR1 and CDR2: SGHRS, YFSETQ. Trimming left V 0 bases short and J 9 bases short, with 5 bases between. The CDR3 sequence is CASSLDRTQYF. The CDR3, as DNA: TGCGCCAGCAGCTTGGACAGAACGCAGTATTTT.

The rearrangement links TRBV11-2 to TRBJ1-2; D perhaps matches TRBD1 (6 bases). V lost 4 bases and J lost 0, with 12 bases in between. CDR1 is SGHAT, CDR2 FQNNGV, per germline. There are 15 residues in the CDR3. The CDR3 is CASSSWDKANYGYTF. The DNA of the CDR3 is TGTGCCAGCAGCTCATGGGACAAAGCTAACTATGGCTACACCTTC.